Presented here are 10 T cell receptor beta chains from one specimen sequenced in a study of shared clonotypes between healthy human individuals. Assay used: immunoSEQ multiplex PCR; TCRdb lists only in-frame clones, some missing. Of about 2.5 million clones in the sample, around 90% were seen once. The sample was naive CD4+ T cells from PBMCs. Subset reported: CD45RA+ positively selected. The source of these receptors is a man younger than 35 in good health. Some clones in this sample may be carry-over from other donors' samples.

The chain combines TRBV7-7 with TRBJ2-1; 9 positions agree with TRBD2. The J segment lost 4 bases and the V segment lost 5 bases, leaving 15 bases of the junction unmatched. Per the germline V gene, CDR1 is SSHAT and CDR2 is FNYEAQ (reference sequence). The CDR3 loop spans 18 amino acids. CDR3 nucleotides: TGTGCCAGCAGCCCAGGACGCAGGGGACTAGCTGATTACAATGAGCAGTTCTTC. Amino acids: CASSPGRRGLADYNEQFF. The variable domain in full, completed from reference TRBV7-7 and TRBJ2-1, reads GAGVSQSPRYKVTKRGQDVTLRCDPISSHATLYWYQQALGQGPEFLTYFNYEAQPDKSGLPSDRFSAERPEGSISTLTIQRTEQRDSAMYRCASSPGRRGLADYNEQFFGPGTRLTVL.

V and J are TRBV19 and TRBJ2-2, with D perhaps matching TRBD1 or TRBD2 (5 bases each). The CDR3 runs 15 residues. Germline V CDR1 and CDR2: LNHDA, SQIVND (reference sequence). V lost 4 bases, J lost 7 bases, and 16 bases lay in between. The chain's CDR3 is CASSSRDPRFGELFF. As DNA, the CDR3 is TGTGCCAGTAGTAGCCGGGACCCCCGTTTCGGGGAGCTGTTTTTT.

Note on this clone: The sample has other DNA sequences that encode this CDR3 too. The J gene is TRBJ2-2, the V gene TRBV7-3; D is possibly TRBD1 (5 bases). Trimming removed 5 bases from V and 4 bases from J, with 8 bases in between. Germline-derived CDR1 and CDR2 are SGHTA and FQGTGA. CDR3 length: 13 residues. CDR3 nucleotide sequence: TGTGCCAGCAGCCTGACAGCCACCGGGGAGCTGTTTTTT. It is translated as CASSLTATGELFF.

This clone was picked up one time. This rearrangement joins TRBV9 to TRBJ1-1; a possible D gene is TRBD1 (5 bases). Per germline, CDR1 SGDLS and CDR2 YYNGEE. This CDR3 is built from 14 residues. The ends were cut back, 2 bases at V and 3 bases at J, with 11 bases in the middle. The CDR3 region has the DNA TGTGCCAGCAGCGTCGTGTCGGGGGACACTGAAGCTTTCTTT. It yields the protein CASSVVSGDTEAFF.

This clone was observed once. This chain connects TRBV29-1 to TRBJ2-7, with D possibly TRBD2 on 6 matching bases. V lost 4 bases to trimming and J lost 5 bases, with 15 bases between them. Germline V gene lookup returns CDR1 SQVTM and CDR2 ANQGSEA. This CDR3 is built from 13 residues. The CDR3 reads CSVAGVLLDEQYF. CDR3 nucleotides: TGCAGCGTTGCGGGGGTCCTCCTCGACGAGCAGTACTTC.

Notes on this clone: The sample contains more than one DNA sequence encoding this CDR3. The chain recombines TRBV19 with TRBJ2-3; no firm D call. This CDR3 is built from 13 residues. Deletions cut 3 bases from V and 0 bases from J, with 4 bases between. Germline lookup yields CDR1 LNHDA and CDR2 SQIVND (reference sequence). The chain's CDR3 is CASSIPSTDTQYF. DNA of the CDR3: TGTGCCAGTAGTATCCCTAGCACAGATACGCAGTATTTT.

V gene TRBV10-3 combines with J gene TRBJ2-7, with TRBD1 as a possible D gene (6 bases). The CDR3 has 17 residues. Trimming removed 0 bases at V and 5 bases at J, with 20 bases between. CDR1 and CDR2 (germline): ENHRY, SYGVKD. CDR3 loop: CAISESKQGIFAHEQYF. The CDR3 nucleotides are TGTGCCATCAGTGAGTCGAAACAGGGTATCTTTGCCCACGAGCAGTACTTC.

The chain employs TRBV6-6 and TRBJ1-1; D not certain. The CDR3 spans 13 residues. Per the germline V gene, CDR1 is MNHNY and CDR2 is SVGAGI (reference sequence). The ends were cut back, 5 bases at V and 3 bases at J, with 10 bases in the middle. CDR3 amino acids: CASSTRMDTEAFF. CDR3 coding DNA: TGTGCCAGCAGTACGAGAATGGACACTGAAGCTTTCTTT.

V gene TRBV2 combines with J gene TRBJ2-1; D is tentatively TRBD1 or TRBD2 (6 bases each). With 8 bases removed from V and 1 base from J, the gap between germline ends came to 15 bases. Germline CDR1 SNHLY, CDR2 FYNNEI. The CDR3 has 15 residues. The CDR3 loop is CASQARGGSYNEQFF. In DNA, the CDR3 is TGTGCCAGCCAGGCACGAGGGGGGTCCTACAATGAGCAGTTCTTC.

The chain employs TRBV29-1 and TRBJ2-1, with D possibly TRBD1 on 6 matching bases. The CDR3 is 14 amino acids. The ends were cut back, 5 bases at V and 9 bases at J, with 20 bases in the middle. Germline-derived CDR1 and CDR2 are SQVTM and ANQGSEA. The CDR3 spells CSVYRDISTGEQFF. For the CDR3, the DNA is TGCAGCGTTTACCGGGACATATCTACGGGTGAGCAGTTCTTC.